This T cell receptor beta chain is from a study of CD4 and CD8 cells across lung adenocarcinoma regions. Only a few counts were recorded for this clonotype. From the PCR reads, TCRdb called clonotypes with MiXCR, one entry per CDR3 protein. The sample has under 30,000 distinct CDR3 sequences; about 50% are singletons. The CDR3 runs 17 residues. V lost 0 bases and J lost 7, with 19 bases in between. Germline assignment: CDR1 LGHNA and CDR2 YNFKEQ. This receptor was obtained from a male donor with lung adenocarcinoma. The CD4 and CD8 labels of this study may be unreliable. This chain links TRBV4-2 with TRBJ2-1; D might be TRBD1 (7 bases). Input material: CD8+ T cells from the center of a lung tumor. DNA for the CDR3: TGTGCCAGCAGCCAAGAATTAGCGCAGGGGGGCAGGAATGAGCAGTTCTTC. This codes for CASSQELAQGGRNEQFF.